This T cell receptor (beta chain) was found in a study of T cell clusters in autoimmune cytopenias. Study outcomes and limitations: Clustering suggested that physiological T cell clusters were missing in primary autoimmune cytopenia patients.

Each sample's input was about 270 ng genomic DNA, some 38,000 genome equivalents. TRB rearrangements were amplified by touch-down multiplex PCR with mixed TRB-A/B primers. TCRdb reworked the multiplex PCR reads into one entry per CDR3 protein, no DNA. Recorded here are fewer than 600 distinct CDR3 sequences; the top ten clones represent less than 40%. Note on this clonotype: Its antigen is unidentified.

The CDR3 sequence is 13 residues long. The sample was also linked to a second study, of T cell repertoires in aging, cancer and after chemotherapy. That paper adds: Donors were grouped into six age bands spanning 30 or younger through 70 or older.

The source material was peripheral blood. The chain uses TRBV12-3 or TRBV12-4 and TRBJ2-2. This clonotype was obtained from a human donor with chronic lymphocytic leukemia. CDR3 loop: CASSIQLAGELFF.